This entry concerns a single T cell receptor (beta chain). This sample is drawn from a study of shared T cell receptors in the human thymus. This CDR3 has 16 amino acids. Per the germline V gene, CDR1 is MNHEY and CDR2 is SMNVEV (reference sequence). The germline V and J ends were trimmed by 6 bases and 6 bases, with 20 bases remaining between them. Repertoires were generated with immunoSEQ multiplex PCR, while TCRdb's copy carries only in-frame clones and drops some. Of roughly 560,000 clones listed, 78% were seen once; the top ten hold roughly 0.013%. These sequences were also reported in another study, on human thymus T cells. This second report adds: Seemingly biased V and J gene usage marked thymic and blood repertoires.

Sequencing was carried out using thymocytes. This TCR was sampled from a boy under two years old with a congenital heart defect. The rearrangement joins TRBV27 to TRBJ2-2; tentatively, D is TRBD1 (6 bases). CDR3 bases: TGTGCCAGCAGACCGACAGGTTCCAGGGTTCCCGGGGAGCTGTTTTTT. Encoded protein: CASRPTGSRVPGELFF.